This T cell receptor beta chain emerged from a study of CXCR3-negative and CXCR3-positive naive CD8 T cells. Libraries of TRB cDNA were made by 5' RACE and carried UMIs. Using the 5' RACE reads, TCRdb records one entry per CDR3 protein without DNA. The sample holds approximately 96,000 distinct CDR3 sequences. As for this clonotype: Antigen: not known.

Notes on the study in general: CXCR3-expressing naive cells carried TRB CDR3s more hydrophobic than those of CXCR3-negative naive cells. Naive CXCR3-negative cells resembled naive CXCR3-positive cells in TRBV-TRBJ usage; memory cells differed. Naive subsets did not differ in surface CD5, and TRB CDR3 properties served to infer TCR strength.

Naive CD8+ T cells displayed a CD45RO-CCR7+CD27+CD95- phenotype. CDR3 length: 15 residues. The V gene's germline CDR1 is MNHNY and CDR2 SVGAGI (reference sequence). The sample was naive CXCR3+ CD8+ T cells from blood. The subset is: CD45RO-CCR7+CD27+CD95- naive CD8+ T cells expressing CXCR3 (TNR3+). The sequence came from a human donor in good health. Some clones in this sample may be carry-over from other donors' samples. J is TRBJ2-1 and V is TRBV6-6. This CDR3 is CASSYVGGAYNEQFF.